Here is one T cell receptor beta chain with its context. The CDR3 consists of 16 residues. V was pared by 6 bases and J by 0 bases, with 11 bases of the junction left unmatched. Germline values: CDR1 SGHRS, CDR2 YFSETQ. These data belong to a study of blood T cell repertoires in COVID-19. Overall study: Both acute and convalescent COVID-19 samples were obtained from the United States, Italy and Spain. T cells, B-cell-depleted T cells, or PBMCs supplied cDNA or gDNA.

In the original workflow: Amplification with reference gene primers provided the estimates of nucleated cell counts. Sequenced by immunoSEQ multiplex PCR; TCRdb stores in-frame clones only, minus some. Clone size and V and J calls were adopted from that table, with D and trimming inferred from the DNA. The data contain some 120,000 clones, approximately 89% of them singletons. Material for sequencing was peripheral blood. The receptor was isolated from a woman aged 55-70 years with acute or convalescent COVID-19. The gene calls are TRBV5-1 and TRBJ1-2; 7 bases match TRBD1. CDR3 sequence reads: CASTPDRVGANYGYTF. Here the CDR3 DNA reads TGCGCCAGCACCCCTGACAGGGTTGGGGCTAACTATGGCTACACCTTC.